This T cell receptor (beta chain) was recovered during a study of T cell responses to AZD1222 COVID-19 vaccine (dated by TCRdb to about 2021). At the level of the whole study: A total of approximately 250 trial participants underwent TCR sequencing, of whom 207 had received two doses of AZD1222 and approximately 26 had received two doses of the MenACWY control vaccine. Enrollment into the trials was organized by age into subgroups of 18-55, 56-69 and 70-plus years, and those subgroups contained about 160, 30 and 59 TCR-sequenced participants, respectively. What the authors observed across the whole study: Most participants were white British and females outnumbered males, and the authors suggested that clonal diversity may have been underestimated. The 56-69-year group was small, and its depth increase did not reach significance, likely because of low power. Reportedly, close to half of the unique spike-specific TCRs recognized epitopes lying outside the regions that are mutated in the B.1.351 and B.1.1.7 variants. Conclusions about previously exposed vaccinees are limited because only six or seven AZD1222 recipients were SARS-CoV-2 seropositive at baseline. No day 14 peak-response samples were available, so repertoires were characterized only after the peak T cell response. Vaccine-associated CD4 TCRs spanned the whole spike protein, with dominant responses in regions 160-218 and 743-854. Spike-specific TCR breadth and depth rose significantly after two AZD1222 doses compared with day 0 and with MenACWY recipients.

A remark on this clone: The target of this receptor is not known. One junction end disagrees with the germline gene, perhaps due to a read error.

Taken with the paper, the label for time point translates to: about 28 days (+/-7) after the second vaccine dose. AZD1222 recipients whose second dose came at about 4 weeks and those whose second dose came at about 12 weeks were combined into one group, since spike-specific TCR depth and breadth did not differ between the two schedules. Vaccinee samples were obtained from the UK trials COV001 and COV002, which included a single-blind randomized controlled phase 2/3 trial of AZD1222 (ChAdOx1 nCoV-19) in healthy adults. For TCRbeta chain sequencing, PBMC samples from trial participants were taken at day 0 and at day 28 after the second dose. The CDR3 runs 14 amino acids, cysteine and phenylalanine included. Kept here is only the CDR3 DNA, which spans 42 bases and is read in frame from base 1. The germline V gene supplies CDR1 LGHNA and CDR2 YSLEER. The CDR3 regions of human TCRbeta chains were subjected to immunosequencing. The paper's data handling went like this. TCRs in the repertoires were matched against a reference library of SARS-CoV-2-specific TCRs that had been generated with the MIRA antigen-specificity platform. Breadth was defined as the fraction of unique TCRs that were SARS-CoV-2-associated, and depth was defined as the fraction of total T cells that were SARS-CoV-2-associated. Using the MIRA data, each spike-specific TCR was assigned both to the spike region to which the TCR was reactive and to a CD4 or CD8 class. Log10-transformed breadth and depth values were compared by one-way ANOVA with Sidak's multiple comparisons tests. Entries here come from immuneACCESS through TCRdb and include only in-frame sequences with V and J called. Some clones fail to appear in such tables; in the studies checked, an unresolved V gene covers under half of the shortfall, and the cause of the remainder is unknown. That table is the source of V, J and clone size, and D and trimming were worked out from the DNA. The sample has 190,000 or so clones on record, 85% to 90% of them singletons. The ten largest clones represent about 25% of the sample.

The sample in question was peripheral blood, obtained 28 days after the second AZD1222 dose. This sequence was found in an adult who received the AZD1222 COVID-19 vaccine. In this chain, TRBV4-3 is recombined with TRBJ2-3, with TRBD2 matching 8 junction bases. The DNA is TGCGCCAGCAGCCAAGAGCCTCTAGCGGGCCGGGTACATTTT. Its protein reads: CASSQEPLAGRVHF.